These 7 T cell receptor beta chains were sequenced from one sample in a study of blood T cell repertoires in COVID-19. Profiled with immunoSEQ multiplex PCR; TCRdb holds only in-frame clones, not every one. Of fewer than 75,000 clones in the sample, 90% are singletons; the top ten hold 8% to 10%. The sample was peripheral blood. All receptors derive from a human donor in a cohort sampled during active COVID-19.

V gene TRBV7-2 combines with J gene TRBJ2-5; tentative D call: TRBD1 (6 bases). Germline lookup yields CDR1 SGHTA and CDR2 FQGNSA. The length of the CDR3 is 15 residues. Trimming took 1 base from V and 3 from J, leaving 12 bases between them. This CDR3 reads CASSLVGQSKETQYF. The CDR3 nucleotides are TGTGCCAGCAGCTTAGTCGGACAGAGTAAAGAGACCCAGTACTTC.

The genes are TRBV5-1 and TRBJ2-7; 9 bases are shared with TRBD1. Trimming at V came to 2 bases and at J to 7 bases, leaving 7 bases not matched to a gene. There are 14 residues in the CDR3. Per germline, CDR1 SGHRS and CDR2 YFSETQ. The CDR3 is CASSLWDRAGEQYF. The DNA of the CDR3 is TGCGCCAGCAGCTTATGGGACAGGGCGGGGGAGCAGTACTTC.

The rearrangement links TRBV7-8 to TRBJ2-5; TRBD2 agrees at 13 bases. The CDR3 extends over 18 amino acids. The ends lost 5 bases at V and 5 bases at J; junction bases unmatched: 14. CDR1 is SGHVS, CDR2 FQNEAQ, per germline. The CDR3: CASSPTGTSGIPFETQYF. In nucleotides, the CDR3 is TGTGCCAGCAGCCCCACGGGGACTAGCGGGATACCTTTTGAGACCCAGTACTTC.

The J gene is TRBJ2-7, the V gene TRBV4-3; 8 bases fit TRBD1. V lost 0 bases to trimming and J lost 3 bases; unmatched junction nucleotides: 4. The CDR3 length is 15 residues. Germline V gene lookup returns CDR1 LGHNA and CDR2 YSLEER. The CDR3 region has the DNA TGCGCCAGCAGCCAAGATTTGGACAGGGACTACGAGCAGTACTTC. Protein: CASSQDLDRDYEQYF.

This chain links TRBV18 with TRBJ2-7, with 11 bases lining up with TRBD2. Losses at the gene ends were 8 bases for V and 5 bases for J; bases not matched to a gene: 8. Germline V lookup: CDR1 KGHSH, CDR2 LQKENI. This CDR3 region has 14 residues. The CDR3 here is CASAHSGRVNEQYF. The CDR3 DNA follows: TGTGCCAGCGCACATAGCGGGAGGGTAAACGAGCAGTACTTC.

V gene TRBV9 combines with J gene TRBJ2-1, with TRBD2 matching over 8 bases. CDR3 length: 16 residues. Trimming removed 0 bases from V and 3 bases from J; junction bases left unmatched: 5. In germline, CDR1 is SGDLS, CDR2 YYNGEE. In DNA form, the CDR3 reads TGTGCCAGCAGCGTAGCTCCAGCGGGAGTCTACAATGAGCAGTTCTTC. This encodes CASSVAPAGVYNEQFF.

The chain uses TRBV7-2 and TRBJ2-7; tentative D call: TRBD2 (7 bases). Looked up from germline, CDR1 is SGHTA and CDR2 is FQGNSA. V was cut by 4 bases and J by 0 bases, with 19 bases left in between. This CDR3 contains 17 residues. The CDR3 spells CASSSGGQRSSSYEQYF. The DNA of the CDR3 is TGTGCCAGCAGCTCGGGGGGCCAGCGGTCTAGCTCCTACGAGCAGTACTTC.